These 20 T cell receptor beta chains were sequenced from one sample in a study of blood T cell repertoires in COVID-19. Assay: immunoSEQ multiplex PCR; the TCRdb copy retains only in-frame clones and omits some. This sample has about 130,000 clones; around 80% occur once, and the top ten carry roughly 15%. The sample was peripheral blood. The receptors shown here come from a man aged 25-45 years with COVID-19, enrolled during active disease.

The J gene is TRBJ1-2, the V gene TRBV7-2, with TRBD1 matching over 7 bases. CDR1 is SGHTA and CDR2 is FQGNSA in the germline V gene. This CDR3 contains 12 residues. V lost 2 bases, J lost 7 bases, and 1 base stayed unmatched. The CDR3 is CASSLNRGGYTF. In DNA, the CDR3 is TGTGCCAGCAGCTTAAACAGGGGTGGCTACACCTTC.

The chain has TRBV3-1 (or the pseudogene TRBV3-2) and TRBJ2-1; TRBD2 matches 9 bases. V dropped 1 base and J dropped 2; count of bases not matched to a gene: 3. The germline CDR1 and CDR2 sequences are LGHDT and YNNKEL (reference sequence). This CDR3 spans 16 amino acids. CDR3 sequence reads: CASSQGREGPYNEQFF. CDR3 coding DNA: TGTGCCAGCAGCCAAGGGCGGGAGGGCCCCTACAATGAGCAGTTCTTC.

Here the CDR3 reads CASSPRSGRASDTQYF. CDR3 in DNA: TGTGCCAGCTCACCGAGAAGCGGGAGGGCCTCAGATACGCAGTATTTT. The chain joins TRBV18 to TRBJ2-3; 10 bases are shared with TRBD2. There are 16 residues in the CDR3. Germline V lookup: CDR1 KGHSH, CDR2 LQKENI. Unmatched junction bases numbered 7, after V lost 3 bases and J lost 4 bases.

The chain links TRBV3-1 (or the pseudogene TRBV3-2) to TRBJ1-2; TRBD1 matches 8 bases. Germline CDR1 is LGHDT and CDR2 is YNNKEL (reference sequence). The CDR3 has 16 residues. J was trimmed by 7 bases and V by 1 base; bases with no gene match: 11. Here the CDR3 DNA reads TGTGCCAGCAGCCAAGGGGCAGGGGGCGCGATTGGTGGCTACACCTTC. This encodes CASSQGAGGAIGGYTF.

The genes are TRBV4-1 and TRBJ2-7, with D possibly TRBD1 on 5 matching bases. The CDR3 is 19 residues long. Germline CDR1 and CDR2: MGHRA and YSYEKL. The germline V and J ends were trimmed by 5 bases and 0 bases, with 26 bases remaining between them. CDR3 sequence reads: CASSGRVGRVTSLSYEQYF. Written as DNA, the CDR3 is TGCGCCAGCAGCGGAAGGGTTGGCAGGGTAACCTCCCTCTCCTACGAGCAGTACTTC.

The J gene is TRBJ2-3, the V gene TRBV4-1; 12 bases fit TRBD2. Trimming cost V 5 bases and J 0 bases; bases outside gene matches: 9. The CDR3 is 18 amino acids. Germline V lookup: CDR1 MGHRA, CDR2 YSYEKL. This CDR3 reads CASSTTLAGGLSTDTQYF. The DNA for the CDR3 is TGCGCCAGCAGCACCACACTAGCGGGGGGCCTTAGCACAGATACGCAGTATTTT.

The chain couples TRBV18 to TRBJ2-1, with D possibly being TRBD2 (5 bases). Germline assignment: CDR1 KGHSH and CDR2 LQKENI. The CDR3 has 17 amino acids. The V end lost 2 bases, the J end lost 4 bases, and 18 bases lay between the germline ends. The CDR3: CASSPRSGSGDYNEQFF. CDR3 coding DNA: TGTGCCAGCTCACCAAGGTCGGGATCGGGTGATTACAATGAGCAGTTCTTC.

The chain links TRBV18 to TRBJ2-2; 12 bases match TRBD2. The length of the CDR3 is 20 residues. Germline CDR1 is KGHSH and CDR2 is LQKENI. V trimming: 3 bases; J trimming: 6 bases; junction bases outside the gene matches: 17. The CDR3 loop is CASSPRASGRAGRSAGELFF. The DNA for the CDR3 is TGTGCCAGCTCACCCCGGGCTAGCGGGAGGGCCGGAAGATCTGCCGGGGAGCTGTTTTTT.

CDR3 nucleotides: TGTGCCAGCAGCTTAGCGCCAGCGGGGGAGACCCAGTACTTC. Its translation is CASSLAPAGETQYF. The chain employs TRBV7-8 and TRBJ2-5, with 7 bases fitting TRBD2. V lost 0 bases, J lost 5 bases, and 3 bases stayed unmatched. Germline-derived CDR1 and CDR2 are SGHVS and FQNEAQ. CDR3 length: 14 residues.

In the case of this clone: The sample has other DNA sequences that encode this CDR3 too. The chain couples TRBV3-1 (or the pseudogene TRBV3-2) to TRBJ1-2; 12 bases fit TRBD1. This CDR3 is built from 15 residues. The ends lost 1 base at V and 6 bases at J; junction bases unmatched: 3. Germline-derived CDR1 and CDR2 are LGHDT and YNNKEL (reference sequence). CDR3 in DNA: TGTGCCAGCAGCCAAGTGGGGACAGGGGGCGATGGCTACACCTTC. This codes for CASSQVGTGGDGYTF.

CDR3 residues: CASRDYREGYGYTF. The CDR3 bases are TGTGCCAGCAGGGACTACAGGGAGGGCTATGGCTACACCTTC. This chain links TRBV28 with TRBJ1-2; D is possibly TRBD1 (6 bases). V lost 6 bases and J 4 bases, leaving 15 bases between the germline ends. Germline V gene lookup returns CDR1 MDHEN and CDR2 SYDVKM. The CDR3 totals 14 residues.

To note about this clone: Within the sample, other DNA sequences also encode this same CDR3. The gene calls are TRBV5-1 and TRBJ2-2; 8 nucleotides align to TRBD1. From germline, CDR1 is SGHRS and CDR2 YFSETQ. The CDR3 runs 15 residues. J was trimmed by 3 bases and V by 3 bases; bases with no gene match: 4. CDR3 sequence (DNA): TGCGCCAGCAGCTATGGACAGGGAGACACCGGGGAGCTGTTTTTT. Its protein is CASSYGQGDTGELFF.

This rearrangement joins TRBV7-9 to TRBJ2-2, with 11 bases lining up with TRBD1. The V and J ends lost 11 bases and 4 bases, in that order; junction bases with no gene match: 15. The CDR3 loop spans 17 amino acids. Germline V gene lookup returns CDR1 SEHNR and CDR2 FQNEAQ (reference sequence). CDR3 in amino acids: CAVSSLDRGRITGELFF. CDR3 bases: TGTGCCGTATCCTCTTTGGACAGGGGGCGCATCACCGGGGAGCTGTTTTTT. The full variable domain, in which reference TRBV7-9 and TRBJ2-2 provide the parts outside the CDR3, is DTGVSQNPRHKITKRGQNVTFRCDPISEHNRLYWYRQTLGQGPEFLTYFQNEAQLEKSRLLSDRFSAERPKGSFSTLEIQRTEQGDSAMYLCAVSSLDRGRITGELFFGEGSRLTVL.

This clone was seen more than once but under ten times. Written as DNA, the CDR3 is TGTGCCAGCAGTTATGCGGGACAGGGCAATCAGCCCCAGCATTTT. It codes for CASSYAGQGNQPQHF. The J gene is TRBJ1-5, the V gene TRBV28; 8 bases map to TRBD1. The junction had 4 bases not matched to a gene; V was cut back by 4 bases and J by 2 bases. This CDR3 region has 15 residues. Germline-derived CDR1 and CDR2 are MDHEN and SYDVKM.

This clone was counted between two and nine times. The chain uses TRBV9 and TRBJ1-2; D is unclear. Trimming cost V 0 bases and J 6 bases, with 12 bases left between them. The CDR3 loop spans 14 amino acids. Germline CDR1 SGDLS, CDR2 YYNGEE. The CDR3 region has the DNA TGTGCCAGCAGCGTAGGTAACGTAGCAGATGGCTACACCTTC. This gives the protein CASSVGNVADGYTF.

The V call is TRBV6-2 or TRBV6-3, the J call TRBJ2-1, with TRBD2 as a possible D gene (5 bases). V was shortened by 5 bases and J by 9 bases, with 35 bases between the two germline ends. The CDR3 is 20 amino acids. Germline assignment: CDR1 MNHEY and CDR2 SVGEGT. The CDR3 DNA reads TGTGCCAGCAGTATCGGGAATGGCAACGGGATTCAGATTCGTGGGAGTGAGCAGTTCTTC. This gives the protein CASSIGNGNGIQIRGSEQFF.

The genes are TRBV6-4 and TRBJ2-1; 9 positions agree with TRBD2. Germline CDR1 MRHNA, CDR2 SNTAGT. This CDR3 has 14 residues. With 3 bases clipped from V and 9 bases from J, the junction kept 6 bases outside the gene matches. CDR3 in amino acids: CASSEVLAGSEQFF. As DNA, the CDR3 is TGTGCCAGCAGTGAAGTGCTAGCGGGAAGTGAGCAGTTCTTC.

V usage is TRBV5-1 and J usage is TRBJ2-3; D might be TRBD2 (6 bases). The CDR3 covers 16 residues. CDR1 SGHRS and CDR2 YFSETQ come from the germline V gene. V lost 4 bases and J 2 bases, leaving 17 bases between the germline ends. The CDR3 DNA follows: TGCGCCAGCAGCCCAAATGGTGCGGGGTACACAGATACGCAGTATTTT. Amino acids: CASSPNGAGYTDTQYF.

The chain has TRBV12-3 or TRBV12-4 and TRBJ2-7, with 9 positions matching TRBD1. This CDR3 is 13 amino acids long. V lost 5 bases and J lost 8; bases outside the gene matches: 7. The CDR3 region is CASSHRDRVKQYF. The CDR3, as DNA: TGTGCCAGCAGTCACCGGGACAGGGTGAAGCAGTACTTC.

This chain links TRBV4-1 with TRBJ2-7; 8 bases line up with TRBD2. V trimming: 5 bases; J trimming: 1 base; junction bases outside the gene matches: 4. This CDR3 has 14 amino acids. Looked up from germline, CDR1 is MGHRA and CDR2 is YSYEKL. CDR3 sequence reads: CASSGERESYEQYF. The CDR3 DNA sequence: TGCGCCAGCAGCGGGGAGCGGGAGTCCTACGAGCAGTACTTC.